Each of the 16 T cell receptor beta chains below was sequenced from the same sample in a study of blood T cell repertoires in COVID-19. The table came from immunoSEQ multiplex PCR; TCRdb's copy has only in-frame clones and leaves some out. The top ten clones hold almost 9.5% of a sample with 260,000 or so clones, approximately 86% of them seen once. Material for sequencing was peripheral blood. These receptors originate from a man younger than 30 with active or convalescent COVID-19.

The V and J genes are TRBV4-1 and TRBJ1-2; TRBD1 agrees at 8 bases. Trimming cost V 0 bases and J 8 bases; bases outside gene matches: 8. CDR1 is MGHRA, CDR2 YSYEKL, per germline. The CDR3 runs 15 residues. The CDR3 DNA follows: TGCGCCAGCAGCCAAGATCTGAGACAGGGGACCGGCTACACCTTC. Amino acids: CASSQDLRQGTGYTF.

The chain carries TRBV18 and TRBJ2-3, with TRBD2 matching over 10 bases. J lost 4 bases, V lost 4 bases, and 5 bases had no gene match. The CDR3 is made up of 15 amino acids. From germline, CDR1 is KGHSH and CDR2 LQKENI. The DNA of the CDR3 is TGTGCCAGCTCACATTCAAGCGGGGGGGCAGATACGCAGTATTTT. It yields the protein CASSHSSGGADTQYF.

The chain uses TRBV6-5 and TRBJ2-7; 10 bases fit TRBD1. The CDR3 loop spans 15 amino acids. Germline CDR1 and CDR2: MNHEY and SVGAGI. With V trimmed by 4 bases and J by 2 bases, 5 bases remained unmatched. CDR3: CASSFRDRGPYEQYF. The DNA of the CDR3 is TGTGCCAGCAGTTTCCGGGACAGGGGACCCTACGAGCAGTACTTC.

The J gene is TRBJ2-7, the V gene TRBV13, with 7 bases identical to TRBD1. The germline gives CDR1 PRHDT, CDR2 FYEKMQ (reference sequence). Unmatched junction bases numbered 13, after V lost 5 bases and J lost 0 bases. The CDR3 loop spans 17 amino acids. The CDR3 region is CASSITGWGQHSYEQYF. The DNA of the CDR3 is TGTGCCAGCAGCATAACCGGGTGGGGACAGCACTCCTACGAGCAGTACTTC.

The chain is built from TRBV20-1 and TRBJ1-5, with D perhaps matching TRBD1 (6 bases). The CDR3 sequence is 16 residues long. CDR1 is DFQATT and CDR2 is SNEGSKA in the germline V gene (reference sequence). V dropped 3 bases and J dropped 0 bases, with 15 bases sitting between them. CDR3: CSASQAGQYSNQPQHF. The CDR3 DNA is TGCAGTGCTAGTCAAGCCGGACAGTATAGCAATCAGCCCCAGCATTTT.

This chain joins TRBV11-2 and TRBJ1-6; no firm D call. CDR3 length equals 17 residues. Trimming left V 4 bases short and J 9 bases short, with 22 bases between. In germline, CDR1 is SGHAT, CDR2 FQNNGV. CDR3 in amino acids: CASSSRRWTSEGSPLHF. The CDR3 nucleotides read TGTGCCAGCAGCTCTCGTCGATGGACTTCGGAAGGTTCACCCCTCCACTTT.

The chain couples TRBV6-2 or TRBV6-3 to TRBJ2-3; 14 bases align to TRBD2. This CDR3 region has 18 residues. Unmatched junction bases numbered 8, after V lost 5 bases and J lost 1 base. Germline V gene data show CDR1 as MNHEY and CDR2 as SVGEGT. As DNA, the CDR3 is TGTGCCAGCAGTAGTAGACTAGCGGGGGGGCCTGGCACAGATACGCAGTATTTT. It yields the protein CASSSRLAGGPGTDTQYF.

The rearrangement joins TRBV20-1 to TRBJ1-1; 7 bases are a match to TRBD1. The CDR3 extends over 10 amino acids. The junction had 4 bases not matched to a gene; V was cut back by 2 bases and J by 13 bases. Germline CDR1 reads DFQATT; CDR2 reads SNEGSKA (reference sequence). The CDR3 DNA is TGCAGTGCTAGATCCCAGGGGGTTTTCTTT. Translated: CSARSQGVFF.

This chain joins TRBV15 and TRBJ1-1; D may be TRBD1 (6 bases). Germline CDR1 reads LNHNV; CDR2 reads YYDKDF (reference sequence). The CDR3 has 15 amino acids. V dropped 0 bases and J dropped 7 bases, with 15 bases sitting between them. The CDR3 coding sequence is TGTGCCACCAGCAGAGATGGGCAGGGGAAGGATGAAGCTTTCTTT. Its protein is CATSRDGQGKDEAFF. Using reference TRBV15 and TRBJ1-1 for the parts outside the CDR3, the full variable domain is DAMVIQNPRYQVTQFGKPVTLSCSQTLNHNVMYWYQQKSSQAPKLLFHYYDKDFNNEADTPDNFQSRRPNTSFCFLDIRSPGLGDTAMYLCATSRDGQGKDEAFFGQGTRLTVV.

The chain links TRBV27 to TRBJ1-4; D unresolved. The length of the CDR3 is 14 residues. CDR1 is MNHEY and CDR2 is SMNVEV in the germline V gene (reference sequence). Between the trimmed V and J ends, which lost 2 bases and 8 bases, there was a span of 12 bases. For the CDR3, the DNA is TGTGCCAGCAGTTTAGAACCGTTCGGGGAAAAACTGTTTTTT. This translates into CASSLEPFGEKLFF.

This clone came up once. V and J are TRBV15 and TRBJ1-1, with D possibly matching TRBD1 (5 bases). Germline V gives CDR1 LNHNV, CDR2 YYDKDF (reference sequence). V lost 4 bases, J lost 5 bases, and 20 bases lay in between. The CDR3 is 16 residues long. CDR3 protein: CATSKGLDILRTEAFF. As DNA, the CDR3 is TGTGCCACCAGCAAAGGGTTGGACATTCTGAGGACTGAAGCTTTCTTT.

J is TRBJ2-5 and V is TRBV2; D gene uncertain. This CDR3 is built from 12 residues. The germline gives CDR1 SNHLY, CDR2 FYNNEI. V was clipped by 4 bases and J by 4 bases, with 7 bases between them. CDR3 loop: CASSGPGETQYF. The CDR3 nucleotides are TGTGCCAGCAGTGGACCGGGAGAGACCCAGTACTTC.

The chain combines TRBV2 with TRBJ2-1, with 7 bases lining up with TRBD1. Germline CDR1 SNHLY, CDR2 FYNNEI. The CDR3 has 14 amino acids. V trimming: 6 bases; J trimming: 6 bases; junction bases outside the gene matches: 8. The CDR3 DNA reads TGTGCCAGCAGCCCCGGGACAGAAAGCAATGAGCAGTTCTTC. It codes for CASSPGTESNEQFF. The variable domain in full, with the rest retrieved from reference TRBV2 and TRBJ2-1, is EPEVTQTPSHQVTQMGQEVILRCVPISNHLYFYWYRQILGQKVEFLVSFYNNEISEKSEIFDDQFSVERPDGSNFTLKIRSTKLEDSAMYFCASSPGTESNEQFFGPGTRLTVL.

This clone was picked up one time. The V and J genes are TRBV18 and TRBJ1-2; a possible D gene is TRBD1 (6 bases). V was trimmed by 3 bases and J by 0 bases, leaving 17 bases between them. CDR1 is KGHSH and CDR2 is LQKENI in the germline V gene. The CDR3 consists of 17 residues. The CDR3 protein is CASSPSNRDTTNYGYTF. CDR3 DNA sequence: TGTGCCAGCTCACCGAGTAATCGGGACACCACTAACTATGGCTACACCTTC.

V usage is TRBV6-8 and J usage is TRBJ1-1; D possibly corresponds to TRBD1 (5 bases). The V end was cut by 6 bases, the J end by 1 base, with 12 bases between. CDR3 length: 14 residues. The germline V gene encodes CDR1 MNHGY and CDR2 SAAAGT. CDR3 DNA: TGTGCCAGCAGAATTACTACAGGGAACACTGAAGCTTTCTTT. This codes for CASRITTGNTEAFF.

V usage is TRBV11-2 and J usage is TRBJ1-2; D not certain. This CDR3 contains 14 residues. Trimming cost V 5 bases and J 4 bases, with 14 bases left between them. Germline CDR1 reads SGHAT; CDR2 reads FQNNGV. Here the CDR3 reads CASSPGPNLYGYTF. CDR3 nucleotides: TGTGCCAGCAGCCCAGGCCCAAATCTCTATGGCTACACCTTC.